The TCR beta chain under discussion was sequenced for a study of T cell responses to AZD1222 COVID-19 vaccine. The CDR3 contains 17 residues. Germline V lookup: CDR1 SGHRS, CDR2 YFSETQ. V was clipped by 2 bases and J by 1 base, with 16 bases between them. Sequenced by immunoSEQ multiplex PCR; TCRdb stores in-frame clones only, minus some. The sample has 150,000 to 200,000 clones; approximately 90% are singletons. Study results and limitations: Seropositive AZD1222 recipients at baseline numbered only 6 or 7.

The sample holds one count of this clone. Its cognate antigen is unknown. The material was peripheral blood, obtained 28 days after the second dose of the MenACWY control vaccine. This chain uses TRBV5-1 with TRBJ2-1, with D perhaps given as TRBD1 or TRBD2 (5 bases each). This clonotype was sampled from an adult who received the MenACWY meningococcal vaccine as a control. The CDR3 coding sequence is TGCGCCAGCAGCTTTGGATGGGACGCCTTTTCCTACAATGAGCAGTTCTTC. Its protein product is CASSFGWDAFSYNEQFF. The full variable domain, rest sourced from reference TRBV5-1 and TRBJ2-1, is KAGVTQTPRYLIKTRGQQVTLSCSPISGHRSVSWYQQTPGQGLQFLFEYFSETQRNKGNFPGRFSGRQFSNSRSEMNVSTLELGDSALYLCASSFGWDAFSYNEQFFGPGTRLTVL.